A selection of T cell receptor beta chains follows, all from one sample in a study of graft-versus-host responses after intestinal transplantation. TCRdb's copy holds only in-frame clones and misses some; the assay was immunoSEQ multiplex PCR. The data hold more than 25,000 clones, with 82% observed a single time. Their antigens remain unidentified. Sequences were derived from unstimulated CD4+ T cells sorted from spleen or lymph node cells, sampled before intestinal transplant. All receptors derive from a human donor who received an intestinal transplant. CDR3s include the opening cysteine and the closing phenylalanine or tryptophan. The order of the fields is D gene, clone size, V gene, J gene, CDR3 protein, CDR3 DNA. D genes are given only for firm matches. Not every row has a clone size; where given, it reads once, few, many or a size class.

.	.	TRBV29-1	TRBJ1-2	CSVDGKDYGYTF	TGCAGCGTTGATGGGAAGGACTATGGCTACACCTTC
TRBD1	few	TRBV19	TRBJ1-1	CASRDRGDTEAFF	TGTGCCAGTAGGGACAGGGGGGATACTGAAGCTTTCTTT
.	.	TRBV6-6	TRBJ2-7	CASSYVGVSYEQYF	TGTGCCAGCAGTTACGTGGGGGTCTCCTACGAGCAGTACTTC
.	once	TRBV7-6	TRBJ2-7	CASSPGAGAYEQYF	TGTGCCAGCAGCCCTGGTGCGGGGGCGTACGAGCAGTACTTC
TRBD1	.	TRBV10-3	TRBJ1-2	CAIMGQKGFSGYTF	TGTGCCATCATGGGACAGAAAGGCTTCTCTGGCTACACCTTC
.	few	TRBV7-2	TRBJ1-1	CASSLVPPSRLGHTEAFF	TGTGCCAGCAGCTTAGTCCCACCCTCCCGCTTGGGACACACTGAAGCTTTCTTT
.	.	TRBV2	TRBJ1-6	CASSIGGRIYSPLHF	TGTGCCAGCAGTATTGGGGGGCGCATTTATTCACCCCTCCACTTT
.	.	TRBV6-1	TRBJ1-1	CASSPKGMNTEAFF	TGTGCCAGCAGCCCTAAAGGGATGAACACTGAAGCTTTCTTT
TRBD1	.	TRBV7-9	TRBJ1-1	CASSSKAGGRLMNTEAFF	TGTGCCAGCAGCTCAAAGGCAGGGGGCCGATTAATGAACACTGAAGCTTTCTTT
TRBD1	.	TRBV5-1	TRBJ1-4	CASSLRQGNEKLFF	TGCGCCAGCAGCCTTCGACAGGGTAATGAAAAACTGTTTTTT
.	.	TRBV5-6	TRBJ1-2	CASSLQGFVGYTF	TGTGCCAGCAGCTTGCAGGGGTTCGTTGGCTACACCTTC
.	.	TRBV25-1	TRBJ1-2	CASSESGEGTYGYTF	TGTGCCAGCAGTGAATCCGGGGAGGGGACCTATGGCTACACCTTC
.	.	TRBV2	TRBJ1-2	CASSDPRGGYGYTF	TGTGCCAGCAGTGACCCGAGAGGGGGGTATGGCTACACCTTC
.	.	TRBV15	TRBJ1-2	CATSRDPRDVGGYTF	TGTGCCACCAGCAGAGATCCCAGGGATGTAGGTGGCTACACCTTC
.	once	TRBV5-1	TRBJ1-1	CASSGGLDGNTEAFF	TGCGCCAGCAGCGGGGGGTTGGACGGGAACACTGAAGCTTTCTTT
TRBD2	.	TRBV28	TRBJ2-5	CASSLGTTKETQYF	TGTGCCAGCAGTTTAGGGACTACAAAAGAGACCCAGTACTTC
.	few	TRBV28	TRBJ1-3	CASSGSLAIYF	TGTGCCAGCAGTGGATCGCTGGCCATATATTTT
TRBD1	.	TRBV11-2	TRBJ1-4	CASSLRDSLGYEKLFF	TGTGCCAGCAGCCTCCGGGACAGCCTAGGGTATGAAAAACTGTTTTTT
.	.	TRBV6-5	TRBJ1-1	CASSLLSTGTEAFF	TGTGCCAGCAGTCTCCTATCTACAGGAACTGAAGCTTTCTTT
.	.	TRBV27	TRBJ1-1	CASSLDVYFEAFF	TGTGCCAGCAGTTTGGACGTATACTTTGAAGCTTTCTTT
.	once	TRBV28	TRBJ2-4	CASRRLGKNIQYF	TGTGCCAGCCGGAGACTAGGGAAAAACATTCAGTACTTC
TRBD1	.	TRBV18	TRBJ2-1	CASSPQGAVSYNEQFF	TGTGCCAGCTCACCACAGGGGGCAGTCTCCTACAATGAGCAGTTCTTC
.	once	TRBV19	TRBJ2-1	CASKDRHNEQFF	TGTGCCAGTAAGGACAGACACAATGAGCAGTTCTTC
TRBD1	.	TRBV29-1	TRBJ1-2	CSVEIGQGLNYGYTF	TGCAGCGTTGAGATCGGACAGGGACTTAACTATGGCTACACCTTC
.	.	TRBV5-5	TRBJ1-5	CASSFSLTNEQPQHF	TGTGCCAGCAGCTTTTCGCTCACTAACGAGCAGCCCCAGCATTTT
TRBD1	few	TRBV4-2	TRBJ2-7	CASSRDRAEQYF	TGTGCCAGCAGCCGGGACAGGGCCGAGCAGTACTTC
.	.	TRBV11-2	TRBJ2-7	CASSFLSRSVYEQYF	TGTGCCAGCAGCTTTCTCAGTCGGTCGGTCTACGAGCAGTACTTC
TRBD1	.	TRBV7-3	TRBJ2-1	CASSLRGSTGGTPSYNEQFF	TGTGCCAGCAGCTTAAGAGGCAGTACAGGGGGCACCCCCTCCTACAATGAGCAGTTCTTC
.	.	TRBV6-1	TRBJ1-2	CASSASVGYGYTF	TGTGCCAGCTCGGCGTCGGTAGGCTATGGCTACACCTTC
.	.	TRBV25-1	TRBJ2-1	CASSDVRTPYNEQFF	TGTGCCAGCAGTGACGTGAGGACTCCTTACAATGAGCAGTTCTTC
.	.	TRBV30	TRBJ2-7	CAWRGVGAWEQYF	TGTGCCTGGAGGGGGGTAGGGGCGTGGGAGCAGTACTTC
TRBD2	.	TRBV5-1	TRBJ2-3	CASSSLTSGSTDTQYF	TGCGCCAGCAGCTCCTTGACTAGCGGGAGCACAGATACGCAGTATTTT
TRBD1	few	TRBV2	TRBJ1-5	CASSRDRETPQHF	TGTGCCAGCAGCCGGGACAGGGAAACGCCCCAGCATTTT
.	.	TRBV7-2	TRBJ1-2	CASSLQGGDGYTF	TGTGCCAGCAGCTTACAGGGCGGGGATGGCTACACCTTC
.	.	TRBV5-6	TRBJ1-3	CASSLTARNTIYF	TGTGCCAGCAGCTTGACAGCCCGAAACACCATATATTTT
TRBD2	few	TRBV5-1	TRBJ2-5	CASSVTGGVRQETQYF	TGCGCCAGCAGCGTGACGGGGGGAGTTCGGCAAGAGACCCAGTACTTC
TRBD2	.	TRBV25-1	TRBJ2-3	CASSEGGLGTDTQYF	TGTGCCAGCAGTGAAGGGGGACTAGGCACAGATACGCAGTATTTT
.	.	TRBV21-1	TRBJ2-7	CASSKVRGGQASSYEQYF	TGTGCCAGCAGCAAAGTCCGGGGAGGGCAGGCCAGCTCCTACGAGCAGTACTTC
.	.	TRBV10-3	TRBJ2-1	CAISQMGNEQFF	TGTGCCATCAGCCAGATGGGCAATGAGCAGTTCTTC
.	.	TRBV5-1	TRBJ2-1	CASSGDPASYNEQFF	TGCGCCAGCAGCGGGGACCCCGCCTCCTACAATGAGCAGTTCTTC
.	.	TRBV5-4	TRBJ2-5	CASSFGTEETQYF	TGTGCCAGCAGCTTCGGGACGGAAGAGACCCAGTACTTC
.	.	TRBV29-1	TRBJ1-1	CSVAQQGGNTEAFF	TGCAGCGTCGCGCAACAGGGTGGGAACACTGAAGCTTTCTTT
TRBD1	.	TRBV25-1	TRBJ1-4	CASSEWGTAEKLFF	TGTGCCAGCAGTGAATGGGGGACAGCTGAAAAACTGTTTTTT
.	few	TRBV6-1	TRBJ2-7	CASSPDGYEQYF	TGTGCCAGCAGTCCTGACGGGTACGAGCAGTACTTC